This T cell receptor beta chain was captured by sequencing in a study of blood T cell repertoires in COVID-19. Germline V gives CDR1 KGHSH, CDR2 LQKENI. The CDR3 is made up of 13 amino acids. The V gene lost 2 bases and the J gene lost 4 bases, with 9 bases spanning the gap. Original methodology: Estimated nucleated cell counts came from reference gene primer amplification. Produced via immunoSEQ multiplex PCR; TCRdb's table is partial and in-frame only. That table is the source of V, J and clone size, and D and trimming were worked out from the DNA. The data show approximately 200,000 clones, 87% seen once.

The clonotype comes from a woman in her 30s who had recovered from COVID-19. Material for sequencing was PBMCs or T cells enriched from blood (not recorded which). V gene TRBV18 combines with J gene TRBJ2-7, with D unclear. CDR3: CASSPFQEYEQYF. DNA for the CDR3: TGTGCCAGCTCACCATTCCAGGAATACGAGCAGTACTTC.